This record concerns one TCR beta chain sequence. Germline V gives CDR1 SQVTM, CDR2 ANQGSEA. The CDR3 extends over 13 amino acids. V dropped 5 bases and J dropped 2 bases, with 11 bases sitting between them. These data are taken from a study of blood T cell repertoires in COVID-19. In the study overall: Samples came from the United States, Italy and Spain, spanning acute and convalescent COVID-19. In each case, the material was cDNA or gDNA derived from T cells, B-cell-depleted T cells, or PBMCs.

Original analysis: Amplification of reference gene primers provided the estimated nucleated cell counts. Generated by immunoSEQ multiplex PCR, the TCRdb table keeps only in-frame clones and is missing some. V and J calls and clone size are as listed in that table; D and trimming were resolved from the DNA. Among under 550,000 clones, roughly 90% were seen once, and the ten largest hold more than 0.7%. Followed over time, Seattle patients had been enrolled while infection was active. The rearrangement links TRBV29-1 to TRBJ2-3; maybe TRBD1 (6 bases). Input material: peripheral blood. This receptor was obtained from a man aged 18 to 30 with COVID-19, enrolled during active disease. CDR3 in amino acids: CSVRTDNTDTQYF. CDR3 sequence (DNA): TGCAGCGTTAGGACAGATAACACAGATACGCAGTATTTT.